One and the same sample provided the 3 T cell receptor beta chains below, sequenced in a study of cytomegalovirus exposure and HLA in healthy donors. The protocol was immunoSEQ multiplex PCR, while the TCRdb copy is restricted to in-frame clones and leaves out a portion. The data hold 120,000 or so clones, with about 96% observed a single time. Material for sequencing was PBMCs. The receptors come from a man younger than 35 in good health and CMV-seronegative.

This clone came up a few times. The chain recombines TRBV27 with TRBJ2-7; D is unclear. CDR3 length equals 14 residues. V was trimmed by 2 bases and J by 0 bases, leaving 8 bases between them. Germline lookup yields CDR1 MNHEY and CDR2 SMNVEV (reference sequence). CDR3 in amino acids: CASSLTWSSYEQYF. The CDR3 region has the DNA TGTGCCAGCAGTTTAACCTGGAGCTCCTACGAGCAGTACTTC.

CDR3 in DNA: TGCGCCAGCAGCCAAGATCATCCAGGCTTCTACGAGCAGTACTTC. This sequence encodes CASSQDHPGFYEQYF. The chain couples TRBV4-3 to TRBJ2-7; unclear D gene. V dropped 0 bases and J dropped 3 bases, with 12 bases sitting between them. The CDR3 sequence is 15 residues long. Looked up from germline, CDR1 is LGHNA and CDR2 is YSLEER.

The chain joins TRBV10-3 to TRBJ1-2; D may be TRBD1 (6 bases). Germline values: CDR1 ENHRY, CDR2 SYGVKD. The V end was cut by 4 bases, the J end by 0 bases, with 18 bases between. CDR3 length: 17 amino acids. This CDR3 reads CAISAGVTDGTNYGYTF. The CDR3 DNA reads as TGTGCCATCAGTGCAGGGGTCACTGATGGGACTAACTATGGCTACACCTTC.